This T cell receptor beta chain was identified in a study of T cell repertoires in cytomegalovirus infection. Study-wide background: Both CMV infection and a matching HLA type were indicated by public TCR beta signatures.

Overall study findings and caveats: HLA-C-restricted TCR beta clonotypes specific for CMV led the ex vivo response. Summed frequency of shared TCR beta families picked out CMV carriers who also had the relevant HLA.

MiXCR was run by TCRdb on the reads, yielding one entry per CDR3 protein. The sample has 150,000 to 200,000 distinct CDR3 sequences, approximately 18% seen once. This clonotype has only a few counts. As yet, its antigen is unknown. The CDR3 covers 13 residues. V lost 1 base and J lost 6, with 7 bases in between. The sample was CD8+ T cells from PBMCs. This TCR was sampled from a human donor in good health (CMV status not recorded). Some clones in this sample may be carry-over from other donors' samples. This sequence joins TRBV12-3 or TRBV12-4 and TRBJ2-1; D ambiguous. CDR3 residues: CASSLGGINEQFF. The CDR3 nucleotides read TGTGCCAGCAGTTTAGGGGGAATCAATGAGCAGTTCTTC.